Below, one T cell receptor (beta chain) is given with its context. Its antigen remains unknown. With a J-beta primer mix and a sample-barcoded 5' primer, a second PCR ran about 7 to 11 cycles. TCRdb reprocessed the 5' RACE reads via MiXCR and lists one record per CDR3 protein. Of 1.5 million to 2 million distinct CDR3 sequences in the sample, around half were seen once. The data were obtained in a study of blood T cells in healthy people across ages. Study results and caveats: Estimates drawn from one million T cells were deemed to understate diversity. TCR beta diversity, measured per million T cells, fell in a roughly linear way with age.

The germline CDR1 and CDR2 sequences are MNHNY and SVGAGI (reference sequence). CDR3 length equals 17 residues. Researchers isolated at least 6 million PBMCs per sample. Material for sequencing was blood. V is TRBV6-6 and J is TRBJ2-4, with TRBD1 matching 7 bases. TRBJ2-7 matches the DNA end more closely, so the J call is doubtful. The sequence came from a woman between 40 and 50 years old in good health. CDR3 DNA: TGTGCCAGCAGTTACGGGACCACCCCGGGACAGAAATACGAGCAGTACTTC. Its protein is CASSYGTTPGQKYEQYF.